Below, 7 T cell receptor beta chains from the same sample are listed, as sequenced in a study of blood T cell repertoires in COVID-19. The data were produced by immunoSEQ multiplex PCR, yet TCRdb's version contains in-frame clones alone and is incomplete. The data hold under 200,000 clones, with roughly four fifths observed a single time. The sequenced material came from peripheral blood. These receptor sequences come from a woman of 80 years or more with acute or convalescent COVID-19.

This chain connects TRBV2 to TRBJ1-4; possibly TRBD1 for D (5 bases). The CDR3 contains 14 residues. V lost 3 bases and J 10 bases, leaving 15 bases between the germline ends. In germline, CDR1 is SNHLY, CDR2 FYNNEI. The CDR3 reads CASSEGSVGGKLFF. The DNA of the CDR3 is TGTGCCAGCAGTGAGGGGTCCGTGGGGGGAAAACTGTTTTTT.

The rearrangement links TRBV28 to TRBJ2-2, with 8 bases that match TRBD1. Trimming cost V 6 bases and J 8 bases; bases outside gene matches: 11. This CDR3 has 15 amino acids. The germline V gene has CDR1 MDHEN and CDR2 SYDVKM. CDR3 sequence reads: CASSPSGGVKGELFF. The CDR3 region has the DNA TGTGCCAGCAGCCCCTCAGGGGGCGTTAAGGGGGAGCTGTTTTTT.

J is TRBJ2-6 and V is TRBV4-1; D is possibly TRBD1 (5 bases). Trimming took off 0 bases at V and 1 base at J, with 16 bases between the two ends. The CDR3 contains 19 residues. Per the germline V gene, CDR1 is MGHRA and CDR2 is YSYEKL. The CDR3 coding sequence is TGCGCCAGCAGCCAAGAAGGAGTTCAAGGGGCGTCTGGGGCCAACGTCCTGACTTTC. Encoded protein: CASSQEGVQGASGANVLTF.

The CDR3 is CASSSAIAGGSSGELFF. DNA for the CDR3: TGTGCCAGCAGCTCGGCAATAGCGGGGGGTAGCTCCGGGGAGCTGTTTTTT. V and J are TRBV11-3 and TRBJ2-2, with 10 bases aligning to TRBD2. The CDR3 has 17 residues. V was pared by 4 bases and J by 6 bases, with 11 bases of the junction left unmatched. Germline values: CDR1 SGHNT, CDR2 YENEEA.

The V call is TRBV19, the J call TRBJ2-1; D remains unclear. The CDR3 covers 14 residues. V was clipped by 3 bases and J by 6 bases, with 12 bases between them. Germline lookup yields CDR1 LNHDA and CDR2 SQIVND (reference sequence). The CDR3 reads CASSISWSSNEQFF. DNA of the CDR3: TGTGCCAGTAGTATCTCGTGGTCCAGCAATGAGCAGTTCTTC.

CDR3 coding DNA: TGTGCCATCAGTGAGTTGGGGACTGAGCAGTACTTC. This sequence encodes CAISELGTEQYF. V is TRBV10-3 and J is TRBJ2-7, with D possibly TRBD2 on 6 matching bases. The CDR3 loop spans 12 amino acids. CDR1 is ENHRY, CDR2 SYGVKD, per germline. Deletions cut 1 base from V and 7 bases from J, with 8 bases between.

This clone has more than one count but fewer than ten. The chain combines TRBV10-3 with TRBJ1-3; 7 bases are shared with TRBD1. The CDR3 covers 16 residues. V shed 2 bases and J 0 bases; nucleotides not matched to a gene: 4. Germline V gene lookup returns CDR1 ENHRY and CDR2 SYGVKD. CDR3 region: CAISEGQVFSGNTIYF. In nucleotides, the CDR3 is TGTGCCATCAGTGAGGGACAGGTCTTCTCTGGAAACACCATATATTTT.